The 21 T cell receptor beta chains given below trace back to one sample, sequenced in a study of cytomegalovirus exposure and HLA in healthy donors. Primers for the PCR totalled 60 Vbeta and 13 Jbeta. The repertoire was sequenced with immunoSEQ multiplex PCR; TCRdb's copy has only in-frame clones and lacks some. There are about 160,000 clones in the sample; around 79% occur only once, and just under 1% lies in the top ten. What was sequenced was PBMCs. Receptors were obtained from a woman between 50 and 59 years old in good health and CMV-seropositive.

This clone was observed a handful of times. The chain couples TRBV12-5 to TRBJ1-1, with D possibly matching TRBD1 (5 bases). The V and J ends lost 1 base and 6 bases respectively, with 12 bases between them. Germline V CDR1 and CDR2: LGHNT, FRNRAP. The CDR3 has 14 residues. CDR3 sequence: CASGLEGISSEAFF. Written as DNA, the CDR3 is TGTGCTAGTGGTTTGGAGGGGATTAGCTCTGAAGCTTTCTTT.

This clone appeared once. The rearrangement joins TRBV7-2 to TRBJ1-2; a weak D match, TRBD1 (6 bases). The CDR3 runs 13 residues. V gave up 6 bases and J gave up 6 bases, with 14 bases separating them. The V gene's germline CDR1 is SGHTA and CDR2 FQGNSA. The CDR3 DNA follows: TGTGCCAGCAGGGTACAGGGTGAAGATGGCTACACCTTC. Translating gives CASRVQGEDGYTF.

Only a few counts were recorded for this clone. The chain couples TRBV5-6 to TRBJ2-7; D might be TRBD1 (6 bases). Germline values: CDR1 SGHDT, CDR2 YYEEEE. CDR3 size: 12 residues. V was cut by 3 bases and J by 5 bases, with 9 bases left in between. As DNA, the CDR3 is TGTGCCAGCAGCTGGAACAGGGACGAGCAGTACTTC. It translates to CASSWNRDEQYF.

The chain employs TRBV7-3 and TRBJ2-5; 8 bases agree with TRBD1. J was trimmed by 4 bases and V by 1 base; bases with no gene match: 8. CDR1 is SGHTA, CDR2 FQGTGA, per germline. The CDR3 consists of 16 residues. The CDR3 coding sequence is TGTGCCAGCAGCTTAAGCGGCCAGGGGGCTTCAGAGACCCAGTACTTC. This sequence encodes CASSLSGQGASETQYF.

V gene TRBV9 combines with J gene TRBJ2-7; perhaps TRBD2 as D (8 bases). The CDR3 has 16 residues. Per germline, CDR1 SGDLS and CDR2 YYNGEE. The V end was cut by 4 bases, the J end by 5 bases, with 22 bases between. The CDR3 loop reads CASSSSGGGDFNEQYF. The CDR3 region has the DNA TGTGCCAGCAGCTCGTCGGGAGGGGGCGATTTTAACGAGCAGTACTTC. Together with reference TRBV9 and TRBJ2-7, the CDR3 gives the full variable domain: DSGVTQTPKHLITATGQRVTLRCSPRSGDLSVYWYQQSLDQGLQFLIQYYNGEERAKGNILERFSAQQFPDLHSELNLSSLELGDSALYFCASSSSGGGDFNEQYFGPGTRLTVT.

The chain uses TRBV19 and TRBJ1-5; TRBD1 aligns across 7 bases. Trimming removed 9 bases from V and 7 bases from J; junction bases left unmatched: 15. Per the germline V gene, CDR1 is LNHDA and CDR2 is SQIVND (reference sequence). CDR3 length equals 15 residues. The CDR3 protein is CASNDGGGFRQPQHF. The CDR3 bases are TGTGCCAGCAACGATGGAGGGGGCTTCAGGCAGCCCCAGCATTTT.

The chain combines TRBV28 with TRBJ2-7; a weak D match, TRBD2 (7 bases). The CDR3 has 15 residues. CDR1 and CDR2 (germline): MDHEN, SYDVKM. V lost 4 bases, J lost 0 bases, and 13 bases lay in between. In nucleotides, the CDR3 is TGTGCCAGCAGTTCGGAGGGGGGGAGCTCCTACGAGCAGTACTTC. It encodes CASSSEGGSSYEQYF. Supplemented by reference TRBV28 and TRBJ2-7, the full variable domain reads DVKVTQSSRYLVKRTGEKVFLECVQDMDHENMFWYRQDPGLGLRLIYFSYDVKMKEKGDIPEGYSVSREKKERFSLILESASTNQTSMYLCASSSEGGSSYEQYFGPGTRLTVT.

This clone turned up a few times. This chain links TRBV7-6 with TRBJ1-6; D call uncertain. V was trimmed by 5 bases and J by 6 bases, leaving 17 bases between them. The CDR3 loop spans 16 amino acids. Germline V gene sequence: CDR1 SGHVS, CDR2 FNYEAQ. CDR3 residues: CASSANPTRGNSPLHF. The DNA for the CDR3 is TGTGCCAGCAGCGCCAACCCGACACGTGGTAATTCACCCCTCCACTTT.

The genes are TRBV5-4 and TRBJ1-6, with D maybe TRBD1 (5 bases). Germline-derived CDR1 and CDR2 are SGHNT and YYREEE (reference sequence). The V end lost 4 bases, the J end lost 3 bases, and 14 bases lay between the germline ends. This CDR3 has 16 residues. CDR3 region: CASSPGGGIYNSPLHF. CDR3 in DNA: TGTGCCAGCAGCCCGGGGGGGGGTATCTATAATTCACCCCTCCACTTT.

V gene TRBV5-1 combines with J gene TRBJ1-2, with 8 bases identical to TRBD1. The CDR3 loop spans 14 amino acids. Germline CDR1 reads SGHRS; CDR2 reads YFSETQ. V lost 4 bases, J lost 4 bases, and 6 bases stayed unmatched. The CDR3 sequence is CASSLDRVVYGYTF. CDR3 nucleotides: TGCGCCAGCAGCCTGGACAGGGTGGTCTATGGCTACACCTTC. Drawing the rest from reference TRBV5-1 and TRBJ1-2, the complete variable domain is KAGVTQTPRYLIKTRGQQVTLSCSPISGHRSVSWYQQTPGQGLQFLFEYFSETQRNKGNFPGRFSGRQFSNSRSEMNVSTLELGDSALYLCASSLDRVVYGYTFGSGTRLTVV.

This clone appeared a few times. The chain recombines TRBV2 with TRBJ1-1; 9 bases are shared with TRBD1. This CDR3 has 10 amino acids. Germline CDR1 and CDR2: SNHLY and FYNNEI. V shed 10 bases, J shed 8 bases, and the junction held 2 bases outside the gene matches. The CDR3 reads CATGQGEAFF. In DNA, the CDR3 is TGTGCCACGGGACAGGGCGAAGCTTTCTTT.

This chain connects TRBV19 to TRBJ1-2; 9 positions match TRBD1. CDR1 is LNHDA, CDR2 SQIVND, per germline (reference sequence). The CDR3 is 14 residues long. After removal of 6 bases from V and 8 bases from J, the junction contained 10 bases not matched to a gene. The CDR3 DNA reads as TGTGCCAGTAGAAAAAACAGGGGGCGTCAGGGCTACACCTTC. Translation gives CASRKNRGRQGYTF.

For the CDR3, the DNA is TGTGCCAGCAGCGTAGGGGCAGGGTGGTCCTACGAGCAGTACTTC. Residues: CASSVGAGWSYEQYF. V usage is TRBV9 and J usage is TRBJ2-7; D might be TRBD1 (5 bases). V was cut by 0 bases and J by 1 base, with 11 bases left in between. This CDR3 comprises 15 residues. Germline CDR1 reads SGDLS; CDR2 reads YYNGEE.

The rearrangement uses TRBV6-1 and TRBJ1-5, with D hard to call. Germline CDR1 and CDR2: MNHNS and SASEGT. V was cut by 8 bases and J by 3 bases, with 14 bases left in between. This CDR3 comprises 14 residues. CDR3 DNA sequence: TGTGCCAGCCTCCTCGGGGTCCCCAATCAGCCCCAGCATTTT. Its translation: CASLLGVPNQPQHF.

The J gene is TRBJ1-1, the V gene TRBV19; D is possibly TRBD1 (6 bases). CDR3 length: 16 residues. Trimming shortened V by 8 bases and J by 2 bases, and 21 bases separated the two germline ends. The germline gives CDR1 LNHDA, CDR2 SQIVND (reference sequence). CDR3 DNA: TGTGCCAGTCATTCCTCCCCCGGACAGCCTAACACTGAAGCTTTCTTT. Translating gives CASHSSPGQPNTEAFF.

This clone came up a few times. This sequence joins TRBV29-1 and TRBJ2-1; D unclear. The germline V and J ends were trimmed by 4 bases and 3 bases, with 10 bases remaining between them. The CDR3 is 13 residues long. Germline V gives CDR1 SQVTM, CDR2 ANQGSEA. For the CDR3, the DNA is TGCAGCGTTGTGGAGTCCTTCTACAATGAGCAGTTCTTC. The encoded protein is CSVVESFYNEQFF.

The chain links TRBV4-1 to TRBJ2-7, with D tentatively TRBD1 (5 bases). V lost 4 bases and J lost 1, with 14 bases in between. The CDR3 totals 15 residues. The germline CDR1 and CDR2 sequences are MGHRA and YSYEKL. The CDR3 is CASSPWAAGSYEQYF. CDR3 nucleotides: TGCGCCAGCAGCCCCTGGGCGGCAGGGTCCTACGAGCAGTACTTC.

The rearrangement links TRBV5-1 to TRBJ1-2, with 7 bases identical to TRBD1. The CDR3 has 15 residues. Germline-derived CDR1 and CDR2 are SGHRS and YFSETQ. The V and J ends lost 0 bases and 4 bases, in that order; junction bases with no gene match: 6. The CDR3 reads CASSLGQGESYGYTF. The CDR3 bases are TGCGCCAGCAGCTTGGGACAGGGCGAAAGCTATGGCTACACCTTC.

The chain joins TRBV5-1 to TRBJ1-1, with D perhaps matching TRBD1 (6 bases). The germline V and J ends were trimmed by 5 bases and 10 bases, with 18 bases remaining between them. The CDR3 spans 13 residues. Germline loops: CDR1 SGHRS, CDR2 YFSETQ. The CDR3 reads CASRAGGLGAAFF. CDR3 DNA sequence: TGCGCCAGCAGGGCCGGGGGGCTGGGGGCAGCTTTCTTT.

This clone was seen only a few times. This CDR3 reads CASSLSPGTVNTGELFF. The CDR3 DNA follows: TGTGCCAGCAGCTTATCCCCCGGGACAGTGAACACCGGGGAGCTGTTTTTT. The chain has TRBV7-3 and TRBJ2-2, with 7 bases that match TRBD1. The V segment lost 2 bases and the J segment 1 base; nucleotides outside the gene matches: 7. The CDR3 has 17 amino acids. Germline-derived CDR1 and CDR2 are SGHTA and FQGTGA.

The chain is built from TRBV4-3 and TRBJ2-2; no clear D gene. The CDR3 is 15 amino acids. Germline V gives CDR1 LGHNA, CDR2 YSLEER. Trimming left V 0 bases short and J 1 base short, with 6 bases between. CDR3 loop: CASSQDAGNTGELFF. The CDR3 nucleotides are TGCGCCAGCAGCCAAGATGCCGGGAACACCGGGGAGCTGTTTTTT.